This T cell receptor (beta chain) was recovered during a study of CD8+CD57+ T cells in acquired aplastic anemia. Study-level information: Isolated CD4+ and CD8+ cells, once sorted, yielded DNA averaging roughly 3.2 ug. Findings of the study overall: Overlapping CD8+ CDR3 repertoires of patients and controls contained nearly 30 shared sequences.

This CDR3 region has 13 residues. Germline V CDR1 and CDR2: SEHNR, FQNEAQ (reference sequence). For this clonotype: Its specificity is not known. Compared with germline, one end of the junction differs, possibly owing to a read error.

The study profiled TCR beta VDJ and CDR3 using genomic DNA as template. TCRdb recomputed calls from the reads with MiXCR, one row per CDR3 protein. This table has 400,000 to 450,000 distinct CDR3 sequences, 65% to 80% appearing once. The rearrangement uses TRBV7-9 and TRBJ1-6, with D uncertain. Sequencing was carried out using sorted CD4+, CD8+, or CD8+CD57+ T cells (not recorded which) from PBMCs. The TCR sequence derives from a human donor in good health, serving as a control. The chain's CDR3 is CASSLVQKSLLHF. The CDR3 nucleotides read TGTGCCAGCAGCTTAGTACAGAAGTCACTCCTCCACTTT.